The 10 T cell receptor beta chains given below trace back to one sample, sequenced in a study of beta chain features in type 1 diabetes. Study-wide results and caveats: Among all four CD4+ subsets, Type 1 diabetes patients had TCRB CDR3s that were moderately but significantly shorter.

The sequenced template was cDNA made from the entire isolated RNA. Generated by immunoSEQ multiplex PCR, the TCRdb table keeps only in-frame clones and is missing some. The sample shows 150,000 to 200,000 clones, 7.8% of them seen only once. No antigen has been assigned to these receptors. Sequencing was performed on central memory CD4+ T cells from blood. These receptors were taken from a woman in her thirties or forties with type 1 diabetes.

This clone was seen only a few times. This chain links TRBV28 with TRBJ2-1, with 8 bases lining up with TRBD2. Unmatched junction bases numbered 6, after V lost 4 bases and J lost 4 bases. CDR3 size: 15 residues. CDR1 and CDR2 (germline): MDHEN, SYDVKM. CDR3: CASSSVLAGYNEQFF. CDR3 DNA sequence: TGTGCCAGCAGTTCGGTCCTAGCGGGTTACAATGAGCAGTTCTTC.

The chain combines TRBV4-3 with TRBJ1-3, with D unresolved. Germline V CDR1 and CDR2: LGHNA, YSLEER. The CDR3 is 14 residues long. V dropped 3 bases and J dropped 3 bases, with 9 bases sitting between them. CDR3 amino acids: CASSQQRNGNTIYF. In DNA, the CDR3 is TGCGCCAGCAGCCAGCAGCGAAATGGAAACACCATATATTTT.

This clone appeared many times. The chain joins TRBV29-1 to TRBJ2-3, with 9 bases lining up with TRBD1. The germline gives CDR1 SQVTM, CDR2 ANQGSEA. The CDR3 length is 14 residues. J lost 0 bases, V lost 5 bases, and 3 bases had no gene match. The CDR3, as DNA: TGCAGCGTTCCGACAGGGGGTAGCACAGATACGCAGTATTTT. Translation: CSVPTGGSTDTQYF.

This clone has only a few counts. The chain recombines TRBV4-1 with TRBJ1-3; no definite D call. CDR1 and CDR2 (germline): MGHRA, YSYEKL. The germline V and J ends were trimmed by 6 bases and 2 bases, with 8 bases remaining between them. The CDR3 consists of 13 residues. The DNA of the CDR3 is TGCGCCAGCAGTCTAGACGCTGGAAACACCATATATTTT. Its protein product is CASSLDAGNTIYF.

There are a few counts of this clone. The CDR3 spells CASSPGQYNEQFF. CDR3 bases: TGTGCCAGCTCACCGGGACAGTACAATGAGCAGTTCTTC. The chain employs TRBV18 and TRBJ2-1, with 7 bases that match TRBD1. In germline, CDR1 is KGHSH, CDR2 LQKENI. The V segment lost 3 bases and the J segment 4 bases; nucleotides outside the gene matches: 0. The length of the CDR3 is 13 residues.

The J gene is TRBJ1-2, the V gene TRBV6-5; 8 positions match TRBD1. This CDR3 is 14 amino acids long. Unmatched junction bases numbered 6, after V lost 5 bases and J lost 4 bases. Germline V gives CDR1 MNHEY, CDR2 SVGAGI. CDR3 DNA sequence: TGTGCCAGCAGTCCTGGGGGACAGGTCTATGGCTACACCTTC. Translating gives CASSPGGQVYGYTF.

This clone was counted a few times. This chain uses TRBV14 with TRBJ1-2; TRBD1 matches 8 bases. The CDR3 is 14 residues long. Germline lookup yields CDR1 SGHDN and CDR2 FVKESK. J lost 4 bases, V lost 2 bases, and 3 bases had no gene match. The CDR3 DNA sequence: TGTGCCAGCAGCCAAATTACAGGGGGCTATGGCTACACCTTC. Protein sequence: CASSQITGGYGYTF.

Ten or more counts support this clone. V gene TRBV25-1 combines with J gene TRBJ2-5; 7 bases agree with TRBD1. Trimming removed 4 bases from V and 7 bases from J; junction bases left unmatched: 9. CDR1 and CDR2 from the germline V gene are MGHDK and SYGVNS. The CDR3 contains 14 residues. CDR3 loop: CASSGRQGQRTQYF. The DNA for the CDR3 is TGTGCCAGCAGTGGCCGACAGGGACAACGGACCCAGTACTTC.

The chain employs TRBV28 and TRBJ2-7; a possible D gene is TRBD2 (6 bases). V was pared by 1 base and J by 10 bases, with 11 bases between. The germline gives CDR1 MDHEN, CDR2 SYDVKM. The CDR3 has 12 residues. Here the CDR3 reads CASSLSLGGQYF. In DNA form, the CDR3 reads TGTGCCAGCAGTTTATCTTTGGGGGGACAGTACTTC.

This sequence joins TRBV7-3 and TRBJ2-6; no clear D. This CDR3 spans 14 amino acids. Trimming left V 6 bases short and J 4 bases short, with 10 bases between. The germline CDR1 and CDR2 sequences are SGHTA and FQGTGA. This CDR3 is CASRESSGANVLTF. CDR3 coding DNA: TGTGCCAGCAGGGAGTCGTCCGGGGCCAACGTCCTGACTTTC.